This is a list of T cell receptor beta chains from one sample in a study of molecular identifiers for immune sequencing clone quantification. TCRdb reanalysed the PCR reads using MiXCR and keeps one entry per CDR3 protein. The repertoire holds roughly 630,000 distinct CDR3 sequences, roughly 27% seen once, with 0.7% to 0.95% in the top ten. Sequenced sample: naive CD8+ T cells from blood, with Jurkat cell RNA spiked in. All receptors derive from a human donor in good health. Some libraries in this study had Jurkat cell RNA spiked in. Each CDR3 is given with its conserved first and last residue. The order of the fields is V gene, D gene, clone size, J gene, CDR3 protein, CDR3 DNA. A D gene is named only where the DNA matches it firmly. Only part of the rows carry a size: once, few, many, or a class if the clone is expanded.

v_gene: TRBV19
d_gene: TRBD1
abundance: .
j_gene: TRBJ2-7
CDR3aa: CASSIGTGEDYEQYF
CDR3nt: TGTGCCAGTAGTATCGGGACAGGGGAAGATTACGAGCAGTACTTC

v_gene: TRBV7-9
d_gene: TRBD2
abundance: once
j_gene: TRBJ2-2
CDR3aa: CASSQRLAGLSGELFF
CDR3nt: TGTGCCAGCAGCCAGCGGTTAGCGGGATTATCCGGGGAGCTGTTTTTT

v_gene: TRBV6-4
d_gene: .
abundance: few
j_gene: TRBJ2-7
CDR3aa: CASSARAAGLSYEQYF
CDR3nt: TGTGCCAGCAGTGCTCGAGCAGCGGGCCTCTCCTACGAGCAGTACTTC

v_gene: TRBV4-2
d_gene: .
abundance: many
j_gene: TRBJ1-5
CDR3aa: CASSQDRTDSNQPQHF
CDR3nt: TGTGCCAGCAGCCAAGATCGAACAGATAGCAATCAGCCCCAGCATTTT

v_gene: TRBV20-1
d_gene: TRBD1
abundance: many
j_gene: TRBJ2-4
CDR3aa: CSAREDRAWAKNIQYF
CDR3nt: TGCAGTGCTAGGGAGGACAGGGCCTGGGCCAAAAACATTCAGTACTTC

v_gene: TRBV30
d_gene: .
abundance: many
j_gene: TRBJ1-1
CDR3aa: CAWSAGDTEAFF
CDR3nt: TGTGCCTGGAGTGCCGGGGACACTGAAGCTTTCTTT

v_gene: TRBV12-3/TRBV12-4
d_gene: .
abundance: many
j_gene: TRBJ2-6
CDR3aa: CASSLALLGGHSGANVLTF
CDR3nt: TGTGCCAGCAGTTTAGCGCTTCTAGGGGGTCACTCTGGGGCCAACGTCCTGACTTTC

v_gene: TRBV9
d_gene: .
abundance: many
j_gene: TRBJ2-3
CDR3aa: CASSDRIPGSPSTDTQYF
CDR3nt: TGTGCCAGCAGCGATCGAATCCCGGGTTCACCTAGCACAGATACGCAGTATTTT

v_gene: TRBV7-3
d_gene: TRBD1
abundance: .
j_gene: TRBJ2-1
CDR3aa: CASSYTGGSCNEQFF
CDR3nt: TGTGCCAGTAGCTACACAGGGGGGTCCTGCAATGAGCAGTTCTTC

v_gene: TRBV7-9
d_gene: TRBD2
abundance: many
j_gene: TRBJ2-2
CDR3aa: CASSLAGTSGTGELFF
CDR3nt: TGTGCCAGCAGCTTAGCCGGGACTAGCGGCACCGGGGAGCTGTTTTTT

v_gene: TRBV10-3
d_gene: .
abundance: many
j_gene: TRBJ1-5
CDR3aa: CAIKPQHF
CDR3nt: TGTGCCATCAAGCCCCAGCATTTT

v_gene: TRBV28
d_gene: .
abundance: .
j_gene: TRBJ2-7
CDR3aa: CASSFRGSYELYF
CDR3nt: TGTGCCAGCAGTTTTCGGGGTTCCTACGAGCTGTACTTC

v_gene: TRBV11-2
d_gene: .
abundance: few
j_gene: TRBJ2-3
CDR3aa: CASSFGANTQYF
CDR3nt: TGTGCCAGCAGCTTTGGAGCGAATACGCAGTATTTT

v_gene: TRBV27
d_gene: .
abundance: .
j_gene: TRBJ2-5
CDR3aa: CASSAGQRWGETQYF
CDR3nt: TGTGCCAGCAGTGCCGGCCAAAGGTGGGGGGAGACCCAGTACTTC

v_gene: TRBV9
d_gene: .
abundance: many
j_gene: TRBJ1-3
CDR3aa: CASSVADGSGNTIYF
CDR3nt: TGTGCCAGCAGCGTAGCAGACGGCTCTGGAAACACCATATATTTT

v_gene: TRBV2
d_gene: TRBD2
abundance: .
j_gene: TRBJ2-1
CDR3aa: CASSEGVRAGGPQYNEQFF
CDR3nt: TGTGCCAGCAGTGAAGGAGTTAGGGCGGGAGGGCCCCAATACAATGAGCAGTTCTTC

v_gene: TRBV7-9
d_gene: .
abundance: many
j_gene: TRBJ2-3
CDR3aa: CASSSTAEGANTQYF
CDR3nt: TGTGCCAGCAGTTCGACGGCCGAGGGAGCAAATACGCAGTATTTT

v_gene: TRBV29-1
d_gene: .
abundance: many
j_gene: TRBJ2-2
CDR3aa: CSVEERNTGELFF
CDR3nt: TGCAGCGTTGAAGAGCGGAACACCGGGGAGCTGTTTTTT

v_gene: TRBV7-8
d_gene: .
abundance: few
j_gene: TRBJ1-1
CDR3aa: CASSFTEGNTEAFF
CDR3nt: TGTGCCAGCAGCTTTACGGAGGGGAACACTGAAGCTTTCTTT

v_gene: TRBV7-2
d_gene: TRBD2
abundance: many
j_gene: TRBJ2-1
CDR3aa: CASSPTSGAYNEQFF
CDR3nt: TGTGCCAGCAGCCCGACTAGCGGGGCATACAATGAGCAGTTCTTC

v_gene: TRBV4-3
d_gene: .
abundance: .
j_gene: TRBJ2-7
CDR3aa: CASSQGVSQVSYEQYF
CDR3nt: TGCGCCAGCAGCCAAGGGGTCTCTCAGGTATCCTACGAGCAGTACTTC

v_gene: TRBV7-6
d_gene: .
abundance: many
j_gene: TRBJ2-5
CDR3aa: CASSLATPGFKETQYF
CDR3nt: TGTGCCAGCAGCTTAGCTACGCCAGGGTTTAAAGAGACCCAGTACTTC

v_gene: TRBV13
d_gene: .
abundance: .
j_gene: TRBJ2-2
CDR3aa: CASSFGRYTGELFF
CDR3nt: TGTGCCAGCAGCTTCGGGCGGTACACCGGGGAGCTGTTTTTT

v_gene: TRBV20-1
d_gene: .
abundance: .
j_gene: TRBJ2-7
CDR3aa: CSARDIERGAYVEQYF
CDR3nt: TGCAGTGCTAGAGATATTGAGAGGGGGGCCTACGTGGAGCAGTACTTC

v_gene: TRBV4-3
d_gene: .
abundance: many
j_gene: TRBJ2-7
CDR3aa: CASSLTDAETYEQYF
CDR3nt: TGCGCCAGCAGCTTAACGGACGCCGAGACCTACGAGCAGTACTTC

v_gene: TRBV28
d_gene: .
abundance: .
j_gene: TRBJ2-2
CDR3aa: CATSGIDNTGELFF
CDR3nt: TGTGCCACTTCGGGCATAGATAACACCGGGGAGCTGTTTTTT

v_gene: TRBV12-3/TRBV12-4
d_gene: .
abundance: .
j_gene: TRBJ1-6
CDR3aa: CASSTTGGGGSPLHF
CDR3nt: TGTGCGAGCAGTACCACGGGGGGAGGGGGGTCACCCCTCCACTTT

v_gene: TRBV6-1
d_gene: .
abundance: once
j_gene: TRBJ2-7
CDR3aa: CASSEGRTYSYEQYF
CDR3nt: TGTGCCAGCAGTGAAGGAAGGACGTACTCCTACGAGCAGTACTTC

v_gene: TRBV4-3
d_gene: .
abundance: many
j_gene: TRBJ2-7
CDR3aa: CASSQDHGTISDEQYF
CDR3nt: TGCGCCAGCAGCCAAGACCACGGGACAATCAGCGACGAGCAGTACTTC

v_gene: TRBV20-1
d_gene: .
abundance: few
j_gene: TRBJ2-7
CDR3aa: CSAEHTDSYEQYF
CDR3nt: TGCAGTGCAGAACACACCGACAGCTACGAGCAGTACTTC

v_gene: TRBV7-9
d_gene: TRBD1
abundance: many
j_gene: TRBJ2-7
CDR3aa: CASSKTGQGYYEQYF
CDR3nt: TGTGCCAGCAGCAAAACCGGACAGGGGTATTACGAGCAGTACTTC

v_gene: TRBV6-5
d_gene: TRBD2
abundance: .
j_gene: TRBJ2-5
CDR3aa: CASSYASGRETQYF
CDR3nt: TGTGCCAGCAGTTACGCTAGCGGGAGGGAGACCCAGTACTTC

v_gene: TRBV5-1
d_gene: TRBD1
abundance: many
j_gene: TRBJ1-5
CDR3aa: CASSRDRSNQPQHF
CDR3nt: TGCGCCAGCAGCCGGGACAGGTCGAATCAGCCCCAGCATTTT